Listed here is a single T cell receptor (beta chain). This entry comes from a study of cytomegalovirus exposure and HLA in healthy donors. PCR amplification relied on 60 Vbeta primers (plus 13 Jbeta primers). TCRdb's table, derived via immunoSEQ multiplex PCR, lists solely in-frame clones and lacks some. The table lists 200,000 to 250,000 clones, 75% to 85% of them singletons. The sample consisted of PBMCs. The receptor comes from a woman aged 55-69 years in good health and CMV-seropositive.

The CDR3, as DNA: TGCGCCAGCAGCGACGGGACTGCCACAGATACGCAGTATTTT. Translated, it gives CASSDGTATDTQYF. The chain employs TRBV5-1 and TRBJ2-3, with D possibly TRBD2 on 6 matching bases. Germline assignment: CDR1 SGHRS and CDR2 YFSETQ. V gave up 4 bases and J gave up 2 bases, with 11 bases separating them. The length of the CDR3 is 14 residues.